A selection of T cell receptor beta chains follows, all from one sample in a study of regulatory T cells in long-lasting Graves disease. TCRdb independently ran MiXCR on the multiplex PCR reads; one entry per CDR3 protein. The repertoire includes approximately 460,000 distinct CDR3 sequences, roughly 17% of them detected once, and roughly a tenth sits in the top ten. These data were also reused for a study on T cells in Graves' hyperthyroidism and ophthalmopathy.

The material was peripheral blood mononuclear cells (PBMCs), obtained at new diagnosis, from a patient treated with antithyroid drugs. The receptors originated from a woman younger than 45 with Graves disease. The CDR3 runs from the conserved cysteine through the conserved F or W. D genes are given only for firm matches. Part of the rows lack a size; the others show once, few, many or a class for expanded clones.

J gene: TRBJ2-7
clone size: many
V gene: TRBV20-1
D gene: .
CDR3 protein: CSASMGRDTIYEQYF
CDR3 DNA: TGCAGTGCTAGCATGGGCCGGGACACGATCTACGAGCAGTACTTC

J gene: TRBJ2-1
clone size: many
V gene: TRBV28
D gene: .
CDR3 protein: CASWGRGQLDEQFF
CDR3 DNA: TGTGCCAGCTGGGGGAGAGGCCAACTCGATGAGCAGTTCTTC

J gene: TRBJ2-1
clone size: many
V gene: TRBV6-5
D gene: .
CDR3 protein: CASSYRADYNEQFF
CDR3 DNA: TGTGCCAGCAGTTACAGGGCGGATTACAATGAGCAGTTCTTC

J gene: TRBJ1-2
clone size: many
V gene: TRBV28
D gene: .
CDR3 protein: CASSVRGYGYTF
CDR3 DNA: TGTGCCAGCAGCGTACGGGGCTATGGCTACACCTTC

J gene: TRBJ2-2
clone size: few
V gene: TRBV28
D gene: TRBD2
CDR3 protein: CASSLSAGDTGELFF
CDR3 DNA: TGTGCCAGCAGTTTGTCCGCGGGAGACACCGGGGAGCTGTTTTTT

J gene: TRBJ2-2
clone size: many
V gene: TRBV11-1
D gene: .
CDR3 protein: CASSLRDSRTYTGELFF
CDR3 DNA: TGTGCCAGCAGCTTGAGGGACTCCCGGACCTACACCGGGGAGCTGTTTTTT

J gene: TRBJ1-2
clone size: many
V gene: TRBV7-9
D gene: .
CDR3 protein: CASSPGPLANYGYTF
CDR3 DNA: TGTGCCAGCAGCCCAGGACCTTTAGCTAACTATGGCTACACCTTC

J gene: TRBJ2-3
clone size: many
V gene: TRBV6-5
D gene: TRBD1
CDR3 protein: CASSYGTGTSTDTQYF
CDR3 DNA: TGTGCCAGCAGTTACGGGACAGGGACTAGCACAGATACGCAGTATTTT

J gene: TRBJ1-5
clone size: .
V gene: TRBV7-2
D gene: .
CDR3 protein: CASSLAWGLPYSNQPQHF
CDR3 DNA: TGTGCCAGCAGCTTAGCGTGGGGCCTGCCATATAGCAATCAGCCCCAGCATTTT

J gene: TRBJ2-7
clone size: .
V gene: TRBV25-1
D gene: .
CDR3 protein: CASSEEFRYEQYF
CDR3 DNA: TGTGCCAGCAGTGAAGAGTTTAGATACGAGCAGTACTTC

J gene: TRBJ1-1
clone size: many
V gene: TRBV20-1
D gene: .
CDR3 protein: CSAPARRSDTEAFF
CDR3 DNA: TGCAGTGCTCCCGCGCGGCGGTCGGACACTGAAGCTTTCTTT

J gene: TRBJ2-1
clone size: many
V gene: TRBV10-3
D gene: .
CDR3 protein: CATLTGIELGNEQFF
CDR3 DNA: TGTGCCACCCTTACCGGAATCGAGTTGGGCAATGAGCAGTTCTTC

J gene: TRBJ2-2
clone size: few
V gene: TRBV24-1
D gene: TRBD1
CDR3 protein: CATSGDRVNGELFF
CDR3 DNA: TGTGCCACCAGCGGGGACAGGGTAAACGGGGAGCTGTTTTTT

J gene: TRBJ2-1
clone size: few
V gene: TRBV18
D gene: TRBD2
CDR3 protein: CASSPQLGRDEQFF
CDR3 DNA: TGTGCCAGCTCACCACAGTTAGGGAGGGATGAGCAGTTCTTC

J gene: TRBJ2-7
clone size: many
V gene: TRBV3-1
D gene: .
CDR3 protein: CASSQDSWQEQYF
CDR3 DNA: TGTGCCAGCAGCCAAGATTCCTGGCAAGAGCAGTACTTC

J gene: TRBJ2-2
clone size: many
V gene: TRBV30
D gene: TRBD2
CDR3 protein: CAGLTSGANTGELFF
CDR3 DNA: TGTGCCGGCCTGACTAGCGGAGCGAACACCGGGGAGCTGTTTTTT

J gene: TRBJ2-3
clone size: many
V gene: TRBV11-3
D gene: TRBD2
CDR3 protein: CASSSGTSGDTQYF
CDR3 DNA: TGTGCCAGCAGTTCGGGGACTAGCGGTGATACGCAGTATTTT

J gene: TRBJ2-1
clone size: .
V gene: TRBV4-2
D gene: TRBD2
CDR3 protein: CASSQELAGVREQFF
CDR3 DNA: TGTGCCAGCAGCCAAGAACTAGCGGGAGTTCGGGAGCAGTTCTTC

J gene: TRBJ2-1
clone size: many
V gene: TRBV19
D gene: .
CDR3 protein: CASRPGSAKGAWGQFF
CDR3 DNA: TGTGCCAGTAGACCTGGGTCGGCGAAAGGGGCCTGGGGGCAGTTCTTC

J gene: TRBJ2-7
clone size: many
V gene: TRBV7-2
D gene: TRBD2
CDR3 protein: CASSFPSGVYEQYF
CDR3 DNA: TGTGCCAGCAGCTTCCCTAGCGGGGTCTACGAGCAGTACTTC

J gene: TRBJ1-2
clone size: few
V gene: TRBV28
D gene: .
CDR3 protein: CASRVSNYGYTF
CDR3 DNA: TGTGCCAGTAGGGTTTCTAACTATGGCTACACCTTC

J gene: TRBJ2-1
clone size: many
V gene: TRBV27
D gene: TRBD2
CDR3 protein: CASTHFPSGNYNEQFF
CDR3 DNA: TGTGCCAGCACCCATTTCCCTAGCGGAAATTACAATGAGCAGTTCTTC

J gene: TRBJ2-3
clone size: many
V gene: TRBV18
D gene: TRBD2
CDR3 protein: CASSPRLAGEADTQYF
CDR3 DNA: TGTGCCAGCTCACCTCGACTAGCGGGAGAAGCAGATACGCAGTATTTT

J gene: TRBJ2-7
clone size: .
V gene: TRBV7-8
D gene: .
CDR3 protein: CASSSTSFSYEQYF
CDR3 DNA: TGTGCCAGCAGCTCCACGAGCTTTTCCTACGAGCAGTACTTC

J gene: TRBJ1-5
clone size: many
V gene: TRBV9
D gene: .
CDR3 protein: CASSVGGGPNQPQHF
CDR3 DNA: TGTGCCAGCAGCGTAGGGGGGGGCCCTAATCAGCCCCAGCATTTT

J gene: TRBJ2-7
clone size: few
V gene: TRBV5-1
D gene: TRBD1
CDR3 protein: CASSPEDRDSYEQYF
CDR3 DNA: TGCGCCAGCAGCCCCGAGGACAGGGATAGCTACGAGCAGTACTTC

J gene: TRBJ2-3
clone size: few
V gene: TRBV5-1
D gene: TRBD2
CDR3 protein: CASSTGTSGVRQYF
CDR3 DNA: TGCGCCAGCAGCACAGGGACTAGCGGGGTACGGCAGTATTTT

J gene: TRBJ1-5
clone size: many
V gene: TRBV4-1
D gene: .
CDR3 protein: CASSPDATENYNQPQHF
CDR3 DNA: TGCGCCAGCAGCCCCGACGCGACGGAAAACTACAATCAGCCCCAGCATTTT

J gene: TRBJ1-6
clone size: many
V gene: TRBV3-1
D gene: .
CDR3 protein: CASSQGYTGRNSPLHF
CDR3 DNA: TGTGCCAGCAGCCAAGGCTATACAGGGAGAAATTCACCCCTCCACTTT

J gene: TRBJ2-7
clone size: few
V gene: TRBV6-5
D gene: TRBD2
CDR3 protein: CASSLGSGLAGEVGFYEQYF
CDR3 DNA: TGTGCCAGCAGTTTAGGATCCGGACTAGCGGGAGAGGTAGGCTTCTACGAGCAGTACTTC

J gene: TRBJ2-2
clone size: many
V gene: TRBV11-2
D gene: TRBD1
CDR3 protein: CASSLDRVNTGELFF
CDR3 DNA: TGTGCCAGCAGCTTGGACAGGGTGAACACCGGGGAGCTGTTTTTT

J gene: TRBJ2-1
clone size: many
V gene: TRBV7-2
D gene: TRBD2
CDR3 protein: CASSRTRNNEQFF
CDR3 DNA: TGTGCCAGCAGCCGGACTAGGAATAATGAGCAGTTCTTC

J gene: TRBJ2-5
clone size: many
V gene: TRBV5-5
D gene: .
CDR3 protein: CASSPVWAGTESQYF
CDR3 DNA: TGTGCCAGCAGCCCCGTTTGGGCTGGAACGGAGTCCCAGTACTTC

J gene: TRBJ2-1
clone size: many
V gene: TRBV11-3
D gene: TRBD2
CDR3 protein: CASSLPLLGLASWNEQFF
CDR3 DNA: TGTGCCAGCAGCTTGCCCCTCCTTGGACTAGCATCCTGGAATGAGCAGTTCTTC

J gene: TRBJ1-2
clone size: many
V gene: TRBV6-1
D gene: .
CDR3 protein: CASSEGYGYTF
CDR3 DNA: TGTGCCAGCAGCGAGGGCTATGGCTACACCTTC

J gene: TRBJ1-2
clone size: .
V gene: TRBV28
D gene: .
CDR3 protein: CASNSRGGGPYGYTF
CDR3 DNA: TGTGCCAGCAATTCTAGGGGGGGAGGTCCCTATGGCTACACCTTC

J gene: TRBJ1-1
clone size: many
V gene: TRBV29-1
D gene: .
CDR3 protein: CSVEKQGLNTEAFF
CDR3 DNA: TGCAGCGTTGAGAAGCAGGGGCTGAACACTGAAGCTTTCTTT

J gene: TRBJ2-1
clone size: few
V gene: TRBV18
D gene: TRBD2
CDR3 protein: CASSPPSSGTEEQFF
CDR3 DNA: TGTGCCAGCTCACCACCGTCTAGCGGGACCGAGGAGCAGTTCTTC

J gene: TRBJ2-7
clone size: .
V gene: TRBV6-5
D gene: TRBD1
CDR3 protein: CASSSPGQGNEQYF
CDR3 DNA: TGTGCCAGCAGTTCTCCGGGACAGGGCAACGAGCAGTACTTC

J gene: TRBJ1-2
clone size: few
V gene: TRBV5-1
D gene: TRBD1
CDR3 protein: CASSLGTGGTYGYTF
CDR3 DNA: TGCGCCAGCAGCTTGGGGACAGGGGGAACCTATGGCTACACCTTC

J gene: TRBJ2-1
clone size: many
V gene: TRBV14
D gene: TRBD1
CDR3 protein: CASSPGQGARMRQGNEQFF
CDR3 DNA: TGTGCCAGCAGCCCGGGACAGGGGGCGAGGATGAGACAAGGTAATGAGCAGTTCTTC

J gene: TRBJ1-1
clone size: many
V gene: TRBV20-1
D gene: .
CDR3 protein: CSALRQPLLVNTEAFF
CDR3 DNA: TGCAGTGCCCTCAGACAGCCCCTTTTGGTGAACACTGAAGCTTTCTTT

J gene: TRBJ1-1
clone size: few
V gene: TRBV25-1
D gene: .
CDR3 protein: CASTPGPGMNTEAFF
CDR3 DNA: TGTGCCAGCACCCCCGGACCAGGGATGAACACTGAAGCTTTCTTT

J gene: TRBJ2-7
clone size: many
V gene: TRBV20-1
D gene: TRBD2
CDR3 protein: CSARGGAGVVYEQYF
CDR3 DNA: TGCAGTGCTAGAGGAGGGGCGGGAGTGGTGTATGAGCAGTACTTC

J gene: TRBJ2-7
clone size: .
V gene: TRBV5-1
D gene: TRBD2
CDR3 protein: CASSLGLLAGSYEQYF
CDR3 DNA: TGCGCCAGCAGCTTGGGATTACTAGCGGGAAGTTACGAGCAGTACTTC

J gene: TRBJ2-5
clone size: .
V gene: TRBV9
D gene: .
CDR3 protein: CASSDYGGRQETQYF
CDR3 DNA: TGTGCCAGCAGCGACTATGGGGGGAGGCAAGAGACCCAGTACTTC

J gene: TRBJ2-1
clone size: many
V gene: TRBV3-1
D gene: TRBD1
CDR3 protein: CASSQSEGGYEQFF
CDR3 DNA: TGTGCCAGCAGCCAATCGGAAGGGGGCTATGAGCAGTTCTTC

J gene: TRBJ2-1
clone size: many
V gene: TRBV11-3
D gene: .
CDR3 protein: CASSCPQGSARLNEQFF
CDR3 DNA: TGTGCCAGCAGCTGTCCCCAGGGTAGCGCACGTTTGAATGAGCAGTTCTTC

J gene: TRBJ2-2
clone size: few
V gene: TRBV12-5
D gene: .
CDR3 protein: CASGWDVFRGGRNTGELFF
CDR3 DNA: TGTGCTAGTGGTTGGGACGTTTTTAGGGGAGGTAGGAACACCGGGGAGCTGTTTTTT

J gene: TRBJ2-1
clone size: .
V gene: TRBV24-1
D gene: TRBD2
CDR3 protein: CATSKVAGGPQDNEQFF
CDR3 DNA: TGTGCCACCAGTAAAGTAGCGGGAGGCCCCCAGGACAATGAGCAGTTCTTC

J gene: TRBJ2-7
clone size: many
V gene: TRBV7-2
D gene: .
CDR3 protein: CASSLGPYVEQYF
CDR3 DNA: TGTGCCAGCAGCTTAGGACCCTACGTGGAGCAGTACTTC

J gene: TRBJ2-5
clone size: many
V gene: TRBV14
D gene: .
CDR3 protein: CASSQRNSGGTQYF
CDR3 DNA: TGTGCCAGCAGCCAACGGAATTCAGGAGGGACCCAGTACTTC

J gene: TRBJ1-1
clone size: many
V gene: TRBV28
D gene: TRBD1
CDR3 protein: CASSLTTGNQAFF
CDR3 DNA: TGTGCCAGCAGTTTAACGACAGGGAACCAAGCTTTCTTT

J gene: TRBJ2-7
clone size: many
V gene: TRBV27
D gene: .
CDR3 protein: CASRGLSYEQYF
CDR3 DNA: TGTGCCAGCAGAGGACTTTCCTACGAGCAGTACTTC

J gene: TRBJ1-5
clone size: many
V gene: TRBV28
D gene: .
CDR3 protein: CASSLYRVGNQPQHF
CDR3 DNA: TGTGCCAGCAGTTTATACAGGGTTGGCAATCAGCCCCAGCATTTT

J gene: TRBJ2-7
clone size: .
V gene: TRBV9
D gene: TRBD2
CDR3 protein: CASSVGFSNWREGEYEQYF
CDR3 DNA: TGTGCCAGCAGCGTAGGATTTAGCAACTGGCGGGAGGGTGAATACGAGCAGTACTTC

J gene: TRBJ1-2
clone size: .
V gene: TRBV7-2
D gene: .
CDR3 protein: CASSLLGGRDGYTF
CDR3 DNA: TGTGCCAGCAGCTTATTGGGGGGGCGGGATGGCTACACCTTC

J gene: TRBJ2-3
clone size: few
V gene: TRBV4-3
D gene: .
CDR3 protein: CASSHSGSYTDTQYF
CDR3 DNA: TGCGCCAGCAGCCATAGCGGCAGCTACACAGATACGCAGTATTTT

J gene: TRBJ2-1
clone size: many
V gene: TRBV12-3/TRBV12-4
D gene: .
CDR3 protein: CASSLLGTPRNEQFF
CDR3 DNA: TGTGCCAGCAGCCTATTGGGCACACCACGGAATGAGCAGTTCTTC

J gene: TRBJ1-6
clone size: .
V gene: TRBV10-1
D gene: .
CDR3 protein: CASRQAFDSPLHF
CDR3 DNA: TGCGCCAGCCGACAGGCCTTCGATTCACCCCTCCACTTT